Presented here are 31 T cell receptor beta chains from one specimen sequenced in a study of blood T cell repertoires in COVID-19. TCRdb's table, derived via immunoSEQ multiplex PCR, lists solely in-frame clones and lacks some. Here the sample spans a few hundred thousand clones, about 82% being singletons. The sequencing input was peripheral blood. The receptor source for this set is a man older than 75 with acute or convalescent COVID-19.

The J gene is TRBJ2-7, the V gene TRBV3-1 (or the pseudogene TRBV3-2), with TRBD2 as a possible D gene (5 bases). The CDR3 contains 12 residues. V dropped 3 bases and J dropped 7 bases, with 10 bases sitting between them. Germline lookup yields CDR1 LGHDT and CDR2 YNNKEL (reference sequence). The CDR3 DNA reads TGTGCCAGCAGCCAGGCGGGCCGGGAGCAGTACTTC. Its translation is CASSQAGREQYF.

The chain joins TRBV4-2 to TRBJ2-1, with D possibly TRBD2 on 7 matching bases. Trimming pared 0 bases from V and 8 bases from J, leaving 17 bases between. The CDR3 is made up of 16 amino acids. The V gene's germline CDR1 is LGHNA and CDR2 YNFKEQ. The CDR3 protein is CASSQDALRGAHEQFF. The CDR3 DNA reads TGTGCCAGCAGCCAAGATGCACTTCGGGGGGCTCATGAGCAGTTCTTC.

The CDR3 DNA sequence: TGTGCCAGCAGCCAAGACCCCCCGGACGGGACTAACTATGGCTACACCTTC. This encodes CASSQDPPDGTNYGYTF. The rearrangement uses TRBV4-2 and TRBJ1-2; no firm D call. V was pared by 0 bases and J by 0 bases, with 14 bases between. The CDR3 is 17 residues long. Per germline, CDR1 LGHNA and CDR2 YNFKEQ.

The J gene is TRBJ1-6, the V gene TRBV6-5; TRBD1 might be the D (6 bases). The ends were cut back, 7 bases at V and 7 bases at J, with 14 bases in the middle. CDR1 and CDR2 (germline): MNHEY, SVGAGI. CDR3 size: 14 residues. The CDR3 here is CASTGQPRNSPLHF. As DNA, the CDR3 is TGTGCCAGCACCGGACAGCCCAGGAATTCACCCCTCCACTTT.

The rearrangement links TRBV13 to TRBJ2-3; tentatively, D is TRBD2 (6 bases). Trimming cost V 6 bases and J 3 bases, with 13 bases left between them. CDR1 and CDR2 from the germline V gene are PRHDT and FYEKMQ (reference sequence). There are 14 residues in the CDR3. CDR3 protein: CASRRDLLTDTQYF. DNA for the CDR3: TGTGCCAGCAGGAGGGACTTGTTAACAGATACGCAGTATTTT.

V is TRBV29-1 and J is TRBJ2-1, with TRBD1 matching over 7 bases. V gave up 6 bases and J gave up 4 bases; unmatched junction bases: 0. Germline V gene data show CDR1 as SQVTM and CDR2 as ANQGSEA. The CDR3 runs to 11 residues. The CDR3 sequence: CSVGQYNEQFF. In DNA, the CDR3 is TGCAGCGTGGGACAGTACAATGAGCAGTTCTTC.

This chain connects TRBV13 to TRBJ2-7; D perhaps matches TRBD1 (5 bases). From germline, CDR1 is PRHDT and CDR2 FYEKMQ (reference sequence). Trimming took 6 bases from V and 0 from J, leaving 12 bases between them. The CDR3 runs 14 residues. The CDR3 sequence: CASRRQGSSYEQYF. The CDR3 DNA reads TGTGCCAGCAGGAGGCAGGGTAGCTCCTACGAGCAGTACTTC.

The J gene is TRBJ2-7, the V gene TRBV7-2; D might be TRBD1 (6 bases). The V end was cut by 1 base, the J end by 0 bases, with 13 bases between. The CDR3 spans 16 residues. CDR1 SGHTA and CDR2 FQGNSA come from the germline V gene. The CDR3 spells CASSLVPGTNSYEQYF. The CDR3, as DNA: TGTGCCAGCAGCTTAGTCCCCGGGACAAACTCCTACGAGCAGTACTTC.

In this sample, this clone turned up once. The gene calls are TRBV7-9 and TRBJ1-2; no firm D call. Per germline, CDR1 SEHNR and CDR2 FQNEAQ (reference sequence). The length of the CDR3 is 14 residues. With 1 base removed from V and 4 bases from J, the gap between germline ends came to 10 bases. CDR3 DNA: TGTGCCAGCAGCTTAGTGGCGACAAGCTATGGCTACACCTTC. It encodes CASSLVATSYGYTF.

This rearrangement joins TRBV6-2 or TRBV6-3 to TRBJ2-7; a weak D match, TRBD2 (5 bases). Germline lookup yields CDR1 MNHEY and CDR2 SVGEGT. Trimming cost V 2 bases and J 0 bases, with 8 bases left between them. The CDR3 consists of 14 residues. The DNA for the CDR3 is TGTGCCAGCAGTTACCTGAGCGGCTCCTACGAGCAGTACTTC. It is translated as CASSYLSGSYEQYF.

The gene calls are TRBV4-2 and TRBJ2-7; D is unclear. With 0 bases removed from V and 6 bases from J, the gap between germline ends came to 15 bases. Germline loops: CDR1 LGHNA, CDR2 YNFKEQ. The CDR3 has 15 residues. The chain's CDR3 is CASSQDPSSSSEQYF. The CDR3 bases are TGTGCCAGCAGCCAAGATCCATCGTCTAGTAGCGAGCAGTACTTC.

This sequence joins TRBV11-3 and TRBJ2-1; TRBD2 might be the D (5 bases). Trimming removed 3 bases from V and 4 bases from J, with 7 bases in between. Germline V gene sequence: CDR1 SGHNT, CDR2 YENEEA. The CDR3 is 13 residues long. In nucleotides, the CDR3 is TGTGCCAGCAGCTTGGACTTATACAATGAGCAGTTCTTC. It yields the protein CASSLDLYNEQFF.

The V call is TRBV3-1 (or the pseudogene TRBV3-2), the J call TRBJ2-3; D is unresolved. Per germline, CDR1 LGHDT and CDR2 YNNKEL (reference sequence). The V end was cut by 1 base, the J end by 1 base, with 9 bases between. The CDR3 has 15 residues. The CDR3 here is CASSQARPGTDTQYF. The CDR3 DNA is TGTGCCAGCAGCCAAGCTAGGCCCGGCACAGATACGCAGTATTTT.

The CDR3 spells CASSFQGAGYEQYF. As DNA, the CDR3 is TGTGCCAGCAGCTTCCAGGGGGCAGGCTACGAGCAGTACTTC. V usage is TRBV7-2 and J usage is TRBJ2-7; 8 bases line up with TRBD1. CDR1 and CDR2 from the germline V gene are SGHTA and FQGNSA. The V gene end was trimmed by 3 bases and the J gene end by 3 bases; junction bases not matched to a gene: 4. The CDR3 loop spans 14 amino acids. Together with reference TRBV7-2 and TRBJ2-7, the CDR3 gives the full variable domain: GAGVSQSPSNKVTEKGKDVELRCDPISGHTALYWYRQSLGQGLEFLIYFQGNSAPDKSGLPSDRFSAERTGGSVSTLTIQRTQQEDSAVYLCASSFQGAGYEQYFGPGTRLTVT.

The CDR3 DNA reads as TGTGCCAGCACCCGGATGGACAGGGCAGCAACTAATGAAAAACTGTTTTTT. It codes for CASTRMDRAATNEKLFF. The chain is built from TRBV5-6 and TRBJ1-4; 8 nucleotides match TRBD1. Germline trimming cut 6 bases from V and 0 bases from J; bases unmatched to any gene: 10. Germline V gene lookup returns CDR1 SGHDT and CDR2 YYEEEE. CDR3 length equals 17 residues.

This clone appeared a few times. V usage is TRBV2 and J usage is TRBJ2-7, with D tentatively TRBD2 (7 bases). Trimming took 0 bases from V and 4 from J, leaving 13 bases between them. The germline V gene encodes CDR1 SNHLY and CDR2 FYNNEI. CDR3 length: 15 amino acids. CDR3 coding DNA: TGTGCCAGCAGTGAAGCGACGGGGGGCTGGTACGAGCAGTACTTC. Translating gives CASSEATGGWYEQYF. Based on the CDR3 plus reference TRBV2 and TRBJ2-7, the full variable domain is EPEVTQTPSHQVTQMGQEVILRCVPISNHLYFYWYRQILGQKVEFLVSFYNNEISEKSEIFDDQFSVERPDGSNFTLKIRSTKLEDSAMYFCASSEATGGWYEQYFGPGTRLTVT.

V and J are TRBV15 and TRBJ1-5; 7 bases map to TRBD1. The germline CDR1 and CDR2 sequences are LNHNV and YYDKDF (reference sequence). The CDR3 consists of 15 residues. Trimming at V came to 0 bases and at J to 6 bases, leaving 5 bases not matched to a gene. CDR3 bases: TGTGCCACCAGCAGAGATGGGGCAGGGGGTCAGCCCCAGCATTTT. The encoded protein is CATSRDGAGGQPQHF.

The chain combines TRBV23-1 with TRBJ2-7, with D possibly TRBD1 on 5 matching bases. TRBV23-1 is placed among ORFs of uncertain function. V gave up 0 bases and J gave up 1 base, with 13 bases separating them. This CDR3 is 16 amino acids long. The DNA for the CDR3 is TGCGCCAGCAGTCAATCGAGGACAAGTTTATCCTACGAGCAGTACTTC. Its translation: CASSQSRTSLSYEQYF.

The chain links TRBV7-2 to TRBJ1-2, with D tentatively TRBD1 (6 bases). The CDR3 spans 17 residues. Germline V gene lookup returns CDR1 SGHTA and CDR2 FQGNSA. V lost 5 bases to trimming and J lost 4 bases, with 23 bases between them. CDR3 coding DNA: TGTGCCAGCAGCCCTGTGGGGATAGGGGGATTAACCTATGGCTACACCTTC. Amino acid sequence: CASSPVGIGGLTYGYTF.

The chain joins TRBV18 to TRBJ1-5; D gene unclear. Trimming took 3 bases from V and 0 from J, leaving 21 bases between them. CDR3 size: 19 residues. CDR1 KGHSH and CDR2 LQKENI come from the germline V gene. In DNA form, the CDR3 reads TGTGCCAGCTCACCGGCTCAAGCGGGTGGAGGTAATAGCAATCAGCCCCAGCATTTT. Translation: CASSPAQAGGGNSNQPQHF.

The chain is built from TRBV9 and TRBJ1-1; 7 bases line up with TRBD1. Germline V gene sequence: CDR1 SGDLS, CDR2 YYNGEE. The CDR3 spans 14 residues. Germline trimming cut 0 bases from V and 1 base from J; bases unmatched to any gene: 0. The CDR3 loop is CASSVDRGNTEAFF. CDR3 bases: TGTGCCAGCAGCGTAGACAGGGGGAACACTGAAGCTTTCTTT.

This clone was observed a few times. The same CDR3 arises from other DNA sequences in this sample as well. The chain uses TRBV29-1 and TRBJ1-1, with 10 nucleotides matching TRBD1. The CDR3 contains 12 residues. V gave up 5 bases and J gave up 4 bases; unmatched junction bases: 1. CDR1 SQVTM and CDR2 ANQGSEA come from the germline V gene. CDR3 nucleotide sequence: TGCAGCGTTCGGACAGGGGGCACTGAAGCTTTCTTT. It codes for CSVRTGGTEAFF.

This clone was counted once. The gene calls are TRBV7-3 and TRBJ2-7; TRBD2 is a possible D gene (6 bases). The CDR3 is 15 amino acids. Trimming pared 0 bases from V and 2 bases from J, leaving 11 bases between. Germline-derived CDR1 and CDR2 are SGHTA and FQGTGA. The CDR3 region has the DNA TGTGCCAGCAGCTTAACTAGCGGAGTTGCCTACGAGCAGTACTTC. This sequence encodes CASSLTSGVAYEQYF.

This clone occurred a few times. This chain connects TRBV19 to TRBJ2-1, with 9 nucleotides matching TRBD2. Germline V gives CDR1 LNHDA, CDR2 SQIVND (reference sequence). The V and J ends lost 5 bases and 7 bases, in that order; junction bases with no gene match: 15. The CDR3 loop spans 17 amino acids. Written as DNA, the CDR3 is TGTGCCAGTAGTTTGCGCTTACTAGCGGGTGGGGAGAATGAGCAGTTCTTC. Translating gives CASSLRLLAGGENEQFF.

The rearrangement joins TRBV11-3 to TRBJ2-1; D remains unclear. V dropped 2 bases and J dropped 4 bases, with 9 bases sitting between them. The CDR3 runs 14 residues. Germline assignment: CDR1 SGHNT and CDR2 YENEEA. In DNA, the CDR3 is TGTGCCAGCAGCTTACAGACTGGGTACAATGAGCAGTTCTTC. Protein sequence: CASSLQTGYNEQFF.

CDR3 DNA: TGTGCCACCAATCAGGGCACAGATACGCAGTATTTT. Protein: CATNQGTDTQYF. The chain couples TRBV6-5 to TRBJ2-3; no clear D. The CDR3 has 12 amino acids. Per the germline V gene, CDR1 is MNHEY and CDR2 is SVGAGI. Trimming removed 10 bases from V and 1 base from J, with 9 bases in between.

The chain uses TRBV11-2 and TRBJ2-5, with 7 positions matching TRBD1. Germline CDR1 SGHAT, CDR2 FQNNGV. V was clipped by 1 base and J by 1 base; unmatched bases: 3. The length of the CDR3 is 15 residues. The CDR3 sequence: CASSLGDRAQETQYF. The CDR3 DNA reads as TGTGCCAGCAGCTTAGGGGACAGAGCCCAAGAGACCCAGTACTTC. Looking up the rest from reference TRBV11-2 and TRBJ2-5 gives the full variable domain: EAGVAQSPRYKIIEKRQSVAFWCNPISGHATLYWYQQILGQGPKLLIQFQNNGVVDDSQLPKDRFSAERLKGVDSTLKIQPAKLEDSAVYLCASSLGDRAQETQYFGPGTRLLVL.

This sequence joins TRBV2 and TRBJ2-1; possibly TRBD2 for D (5 bases). The germline CDR1 and CDR2 sequences are SNHLY and FYNNEI. The V end lost 3 bases, the J end lost 0 bases, and 12 bases lay between the germline ends. This CDR3 spans 16 amino acids. CDR3 DNA sequence: TGTGCCAGCAGTGAGAGGGTTACCGGCTCCTACAATGAGCAGTTCTTC. It codes for CASSERVTGSYNEQFF.

This chain uses TRBV5-1 with TRBJ2-3, with a tentative D call TRBD2 (6 bases). The germline V gene has CDR1 SGHRS and CDR2 YFSETQ. This CDR3 contains 15 residues. Trimming removed 1 base at V and 0 bases at J, with 9 bases between. The CDR3 region is CASSLSGTSTDTQYF. CDR3 nucleotides: TGCGCCAGCAGCTTGTCGGGGACTAGCACAGATACGCAGTATTTT.

The chain links TRBV5-1 to TRBJ1-2; D is uncertain. This CDR3 is built from 15 residues. Germline V gene data show CDR1 as SGHRS and CDR2 as YFSETQ. Trimming stripped 0 bases from V and 5 bases from J, with 14 bases between. The CDR3, as DNA: TGCGCCAGCAGCTTGGGTTCGGGGATCGGGTATGGCTACACCTTC. It specifies CASSLGSGIGYGYTF.

The rearrangement links TRBV6-6 to TRBJ1-2; 7 bases match TRBD1. CDR3 length: 15 residues. Per the germline V gene, CDR1 is MNHNY and CDR2 is SVGAGI (reference sequence). After removal of 0 bases from V and 8 bases from J, the junction contained 9 bases not matched to a gene. The CDR3 nucleotides read TGTGCCAGCAGTTACTCGACCCGGACAGGAGACGGCTACACCTTC. Encoded protein: CASSYSTRTGDGYTF.